Listed below are T cell receptor beta chains from one sample, sequenced in a study. TCRdb passed the RT-PCR reads through MiXCR, listing each CDR3 protein once. Of about 680,000 distinct CDR3 sequences in the sample, about 14% were seen once. Sample: memory CD4+ T cells from blood. These receptors all stem from a female donor in good health, serving as a healthy control. Both conserved end residues are part of each CDR3. Each record gives: J gene, D gene, clone size, V gene, CDR3 protein, CDR3 DNA. D genes are given only for firm matches. The size of a clone is reported for some rows only, either as once, few or many, or as a class for expanded clones.

J: TRBJ2-1
D: .
size: few
V: TRBV5-1
CDR3: CASSPGVGPRTYNEQFF
DNA: TGCGCCAGCAGCCCCGGTGTGGGACCAAGAACCTACAATGAGCAGTTCTTC

J: TRBJ2-1
D: .
size: .
V: TRBV11-2
CDR3: CASSLEQSSYNEQFF
DNA: TGTGCCAGCAGCTTAGAGCAGAGCTCCTACAATGAGCAGTTCTTC

J: TRBJ1-1
D: .
size: .
V: TRBV9
CDR3: CASSVGTAGTEAFF
DNA: TGTGCCAGCAGCGTAGGAACTGCTGGGACTGAAGCTTTCTTT

J: TRBJ1-2
D: .
size: few
V: TRBV7-3
CDR3: CASSSLGGGGYTF
DNA: TGTGCCAGCAGCTCCCTCGGCGGGGGTGGCTACACCTTC

J: TRBJ1-1
D: .
size: .
V: TRBV20-1
CDR3: CSARKGPIEAFF
DNA: TGCAGTGCTAGAAAAGGGCCGATTGAAGCTTTCTTT

J: TRBJ1-2
D: .
size: .
V: TRBV28
CDR3: CASSLRTEGYTF
DNA: TGTGCCAGCAGTTTAAGAACGGAGGGCTACACCTTC

J: TRBJ2-2
D: TRBD1
size: few
V: TRBV28
CDR3: CASIPGQLNTGELFF
DNA: TGTGCCAGCATCCCGGGACAGCTGAACACCGGGGAGCTGTTTTTT

J: TRBJ2-1
D: TRBD1
size: many
V: TRBV20-1
CDR3: CSARHGTGGHEQFF
DNA: TGCAGTGCACGGCATGGGACAGGGGGGCATGAGCAGTTCTTC

J: TRBJ2-7
D: TRBD2
size: .
V: TRBV29-1
CDR3: CSVREGPYEQYF
DNA: TGCAGCGTGCGGGAGGGTCCGTACGAGCAGTACTTC

J: TRBJ1-1
D: .
size: .
V: TRBV30
CDR3: CAWRTWGNTEAFF
DNA: TGTGCCTGGAGAACGTGGGGGAACACTGAAGCTTTCTTT

J: TRBJ2-3
D: .
size: few
V: TRBV6-2/TRBV6-3
CDR3: CASKGGYTDTQYF
DNA: TGTGCCAGCAAGGGAGGATACACAGATACGCAGTATTTT

J: TRBJ2-7
D: TRBD2
size: .
V: TRBV4-1
CDR3: CASSQDQRGVFSYEQYF
DNA: TGCGCCAGCAGCCAAGATCAGCGGGGTGTCTTCTCCTACGAGCAGTACTTC

J: TRBJ1-2
D: TRBD1
size: .
V: TRBV20-1
CDR3: CSARGRGPYTF
DNA: TGCAGTGCTAGGGGCAGGGGGCCCTACACCTTC

J: TRBJ2-7
D: .
size: many
V: TRBV24-1
CDR3: CATSGGSTYEQYF
DNA: TGTGCCACCAGTGGGGGTTCTACCTACGAGCAGTACTTC

J: TRBJ2-3
D: TRBD2
size: .
V: TRBV5-1
CDR3: CASSPGLDWLVDTQYF
DNA: TGCGCCAGCAGCCCGGGACTAGATTGGCTCGTGGATACGCAGTATTTT

J: TRBJ1-2
D: TRBD1
size: few
V: TRBV7-8
CDR3: CASSSAPGQAHYGYTF
DNA: TGTGCCAGCAGCTCTGCGCCGGGACAGGCGCACTATGGCTACACCTTC

J: TRBJ2-5
D: .
size: few
V: TRBV20-1
CDR3: CSQLSTASIQETQYF
DNA: TGCAGCCAACTTTCGACAGCGAGTATCCAAGAGACCCAGTACTTC

J: TRBJ1-2
D: .
size: .
V: TRBV4-1
CDR3: CASSPIGVQNTNYGYTF
DNA: TGCGCCAGCAGTCCTATCGGGGTCCAAAATACCAACTATGGCTACACCTTC

J: TRBJ2-1
D: TRBD2
size: .
V: TRBV7-2
CDR3: CASSRLSTSGPRNEQFF
DNA: TGTGCCAGCAGTCGACTCTCGACTAGCGGACCACGCAATGAGCAGTTCTTC

J: TRBJ1-2
D: .
size: many
V: TRBV20-1
CDR3: CSANGEQFYGYTF
DNA: TGCAGTGCTAATGGAGAACAGTTCTATGGCTACACCTTC

J: TRBJ1-4
D: .
size: .
V: TRBV5-1
CDR3: CASQTAGTTNEKLFF
DNA: TGCGCCAGCCAGACAGCGGGAACAACTAATGAAAAACTGTTTTTT

J: TRBJ1-5
D: .
size: .
V: TRBV5-1
CDR3: CASSMDSSNQPQHF
DNA: TGCGCCAGCAGCATGGACAGTAGCAATCAGCCCCAGCATTTT

J: TRBJ2-1
D: TRBD2
size: many
V: TRBV12-3/TRBV12-4
CDR3: CASSPGRLAGNNEQFF
DNA: TGTGCCAGCAGTCCCGGTCGGCTAGCGGGGAACAATGAGCAGTTCTTC

J: TRBJ2-7
D: .
size: many
V: TRBV12-3/TRBV12-4
CDR3: CASSFGPYEQYF
DNA: TGTGCCAGCAGTTTCGGTCCCTACGAGCAGTACTTC

J: TRBJ2-3
D: TRBD2
size: .
V: TRBV20-1
CDR3: CSARDPSGVSTDTQYF
DNA: TGCAGTGCTAGAGATCCTAGCGGGGTTAGCACAGATACGCAGTATTTT

J: TRBJ1-6
D: TRBD1
size: .
V: TRBV20-1
CDR3: CSAWDRSSYNSPLHF
DNA: TGCAGTGCTTGGGACAGGAGCTCCTATAATTCACCCCTCCACTTT

J: TRBJ2-5
D: TRBD2
size: many
V: TRBV10-3
CDR3: CAISGTSGDQETQYF
DNA: TGTGCCATCAGCGGGACTAGCGGTGATCAAGAGACCCAGTACTTC

J: TRBJ2-2
D: .
size: few
V: TRBV24-1
CDR3: CATEGQNTGELFF
DNA: TGTGCCACCGAGGGTCAGAACACCGGGGAGCTGTTTTTT

J: TRBJ2-6
D: .
size: few
V: TRBV11-2
CDR3: CASSLQWGSGANVLTF
DNA: TGTGCCAGCAGCCTCCAGTGGGGCTCTGGGGCCAACGTCCTGACTTTC

J: TRBJ2-4
D: TRBD1
size: .
V: TRBV29-1
CDR3: CSGGTGGSIQYF
DNA: TGCAGCGGTGGGACAGGGGGGAGCATTCAGTACTTC

J: TRBJ2-5
D: TRBD1
size: .
V: TRBV5-1
CDR3: CASSTATGGQETQYF
DNA: TGCGCCAGCAGCACGGCGACAGGGGGGCAAGAGACCCAGTACTTC

J: TRBJ2-2
D: .
size: many
V: TRBV10-3
CDR3: CASESGNTGELFF
DNA: TGTGCCAGTGAGTCCGGGAACACCGGGGAGCTGTTTTTT

J: TRBJ2-5
D: TRBD2
size: many
V: TRBV12-3/TRBV12-4
CDR3: CASSQLAGAETQYF
DNA: TGTGCCAGCAGTCAACTAGCGGGAGCGGAGACCCAGTACTTC

J: TRBJ1-5
D: .
size: .
V: TRBV27
CDR3: CASSAAAVSNQPQHF
DNA: TGTGCCAGCAGTGCCGCCGCGGTTAGCAATCAGCCCCAGCATTTT

J: TRBJ1-5
D: .
size: few
V: TRBV18
CDR3: CASSQSEDQPQHF
DNA: TGTGCCAGCTCACAGTCGGAAGATCAGCCCCAGCATTTT

J: TRBJ1-1
D: .
size: few
V: TRBV5-1
CDR3: CASSRAQMNTEAFF
DNA: TGCGCCAGCAGCCGAGCACAAATGAACACTGAAGCTTTCTTT

J: TRBJ2-1
D: .
size: few
V: TRBV9
CDR3: CASSVGGVSEQFF
DNA: TGTGCCAGCAGCGTTGGGGGCGTCAGTGAGCAGTTCTTC

J: TRBJ2-5
D: .
size: many
V: TRBV7-2
CDR3: CASSSLLSNKETQYF
DNA: TGTGCCAGCAGCTCGCTGCTCTCCAATAAGGAGACCCAGTACTTC

J: TRBJ2-7
D: .
size: few
V: TRBV5-1
CDR3: CASSPRGGRGGIDEQYF
DNA: TGCGCCAGCAGCCCCCGGGGCGGCAGGGGGGGTATAGACGAGCAGTACTTC

J: TRBJ2-2
D: TRBD2
size: few
V: TRBV7-2
CDR3: CASSRLAIGNTGELFF
DNA: TGTGCCAGCAGCCGACTAGCGATCGGGAACACCGGGGAGCTGTTTTTT

J: TRBJ2-5
D: TRBD2
size: .
V: TRBV4-3
CDR3: CASSQESGGPWKTQYF
DNA: TGCGCCAGCAGCCAAGAATCGGGAGGGCCGTGGAAGACCCAGTACTTC

J: TRBJ2-5
D: TRBD2
size: many
V: TRBV20-1
CDR3: CSARDQTSGGPRDF
DNA: TGCAGTGCTAGAGATCAGACTAGCGGGGGCCCGCGTGACTTC

J: TRBJ2-3
D: TRBD1
size: many
V: TRBV29-1
CDR3: CSGEDRGFDTQYF
DNA: TGCAGCGGGGAGGACAGGGGGTTTGATACGCAGTATTTT

J: TRBJ2-1
D: .
size: .
V: TRBV5-6
CDR3: CASSFGVRNEQFF
DNA: TGTGCCAGCAGCTTTGGAGTTCGGAATGAGCAGTTCTTC

J: TRBJ2-1
D: .
size: .
V: TRBV9
CDR3: CASSVGRAYNEQFF
DNA: TGTGCCAGCAGCGTAGGGAGAGCTTACAATGAGCAGTTCTTC

J: TRBJ1-2
D: .
size: few
V: TRBV15
CDR3: CATSRDIDGYTF
DNA: TGTGCCACCAGCAGGGACATCGATGGCTACACCTTC

J: TRBJ2-3
D: TRBD2
size: .
V: TRBV3-1
CDR3: CASSQEGSGRGVDTQYF
DNA: TGTGCCAGCAGCCAAGAGGGTAGCGGGAGAGGCGTGGATACGCAGTATTTT

J: TRBJ2-1
D: .
size: .
V: TRBV6-2/TRBV6-3
CDR3: CASSYRGPGLTPLDEQFF
DNA: TGTGCCAGCAGTTACCGGGGACCGGGACTTACCCCCTTGGATGAGCAGTTCTTC

J: TRBJ2-3
D: TRBD2
size: few
V: TRBV20-1
CDR3: CSAARDYTDTQYF
DNA: TGCAGTGCTGCCCGGGACTACACAGATACGCAGTATTTT

J: TRBJ2-7
D: TRBD1
size: few
V: TRBV7-2
CDR3: CASSLATGGFYEQYF
DNA: TGTGCCAGCAGCTTAGCGACAGGGGGCTTTTACGAGCAGTACTTC

J: TRBJ2-7
D: .
size: .
V: TRBV7-8
CDR3: CASSFPLEQQYF
DNA: TGTGCCAGCAGCTTTCCCCTAGAACAGCAGTACTTC

J: TRBJ2-5
D: .
size: few
V: TRBV6-2/TRBV6-3
CDR3: CASSSRAQETQYF
DNA: TGTGCCAGCAGTTCAAGGGCCCAAGAGACCCAGTACTTC

J: TRBJ2-2
D: TRBD2
size: many
V: TRBV27
CDR3: CASSPIGLAGGTGELFF
DNA: TGTGCCAGCAGTCCCATCGGCTTAGCGGGCGGCACCGGGGAGCTGTTTTTT

J: TRBJ2-1
D: TRBD2
size: few
V: TRBV12-3/TRBV12-4
CDR3: CASIQAGGVSYNEQFF
DNA: TGTGCCAGCATCCAAGCGGGGGGCGTATCCTACAATGAGCAGTTCTTC

J: TRBJ1-5
D: .
size: few
V: TRBV12-3/TRBV12-4
CDR3: CASSFLAGDQPQHF
DNA: TGTGCCAGCAGTTTCCTAGCGGGTGATCAGCCCCAGCATTTT

J: TRBJ2-7
D: .
size: .
V: TRBV7-2
CDR3: CASSLRTPGGYEQYF
DNA: TGTGCCAGCAGCTTAAGGACTCCCGGGGGCTACGAGCAGTACTTC

J: TRBJ1-1
D: TRBD1
size: .
V: TRBV9
CDR3: CASSANRGETEAFF
DNA: TGTGCCAGCAGCGCGAACAGGGGGGAGACTGAAGCTTTCTTT

J: TRBJ2-5
D: .
size: .
V: TRBV5-1
CDR3: CASRPLIGETQYF
DNA: TGCGCCAGCAGACCACTTATAGGAGAGACCCAGTACTTC

J: TRBJ2-7
D: .
size: few
V: TRBV11-2
CDR3: CASSLEQGGYYEQYF
DNA: TGTGCCAGCAGCTTAGAACAGGGAGGTTACTACGAGCAGTACTTC